These 15 T cell receptor beta chains share one sample of origin, sequenced in a study of OX40 agonist ivuxolimab in advanced cancers. Here immunoSEQ multiplex PCR was the method, and the copy in TCRdb shows in-frame clones only, minus some. In the table there are some 110,000 clones, around 93% of which are singletons. The material was CD4+ or CD8+ T cells sorted from blood, obtained in a trial of the OX40 agonist ivuxolimab. Receptors were obtained from an adult with an advanced solid tumor such as melanoma, head and neck, liver or kidney cancer.

The rearrangement joins TRBV9 to TRBJ1-3, with D hard to call. CDR3 length: 14 amino acids. V gave up 1 base and J gave up 4 bases, with 9 bases separating them. Looked up from germline, CDR1 is SGDLS and CDR2 is YYNGEE. DNA for the CDR3: TGTGCCAGCAGCGTATCCAGTACAGGAAACACCATATATTTT. It yields the protein CASSVSSTGNTIYF.

This clone was recorded once. This sequence joins TRBV2 and TRBJ2-7; 13 nucleotides agree with TRBD2. Germline CDR1 and CDR2: SNHLY and FYNNEI. V was clipped by 5 bases and J by 6 bases; unmatched bases: 13. The CDR3 contains 17 residues. The CDR3 bases are TGTGCCAGCAGTTTACCGGGACTAGCGGGACCCTGGGGCGAGCAGTACTTC. The encoded protein is CASSLPGLAGPWGEQYF.

J is TRBJ1-3 and V is TRBV29-1, with D hard to call. V was cut by 6 bases and J by 0 bases, with 9 bases left in between. Germline values: CDR1 SQVTM, CDR2 ANQGSEA. The CDR3 runs to 13 residues. CDR3 loop: CSVLHGSGNTIYF. CDR3 DNA: TGCAGCGTCCTACACGGCTCTGGAAACACCATATATTTT.

The chain employs TRBV5-1 and TRBJ1-4; 8 bases map to TRBD1. V lost 3 bases and J lost 5; bases outside the gene matches: 6. CDR3 length: 15 residues. CDR1 SGHRS and CDR2 YFSETQ come from the germline V gene. As DNA, the CDR3 is TGCGCCAGCAGCTCAGACAGGGGAGGGAATGAAAAACTGTTTTTT. Its translation: CASSSDRGGNEKLFF. Drawing the rest from reference TRBV5-1 and TRBJ1-4, the complete variable domain is KAGVTQTPRYLIKTRGQQVTLSCSPISGHRSVSWYQQTPGQGLQFLFEYFSETQRNKGNFPGRFSGRQFSNSRSEMNVSTLELGDSALYLCASSSDRGGNEKLFFGSGTQLSVL.

The rearrangement joins TRBV13 to TRBJ2-7; no definite D call. The CDR3 contains 13 residues. Germline V gene sequence: CDR1 PRHDT, CDR2 FYEKMQ (reference sequence). V shed 5 bases and J shed 7 bases, with 15 bases lying between them. Written as DNA, the CDR3 is TGTGCCAGCAGCGGCCGACGGAGTTGGGAGCAGTACTTC. This translates into CASSGRRSWEQYF.

J is TRBJ1-5 and V is TRBV28; no reliable D call. CDR1 and CDR2 (germline): MDHEN, SYDVKM. The CDR3 spans 17 residues. The V end lost 7 bases, the J end lost 0 bases, and 19 bases lay between the germline ends. The CDR3 here is CASTLLTGPYSNQPQHF. The CDR3 DNA reads TGTGCCAGCACCCTACTTACCGGACCATATAGCAATCAGCCCCAGCATTTT.

The V call is TRBV6-5, the J call TRBJ2-7, with 8 bases matching TRBD1. The germline V gene has CDR1 MNHEY and CDR2 SVGAGI. The CDR3 spans 15 residues. V was clipped by 3 bases and J by 7 bases; unmatched bases: 11. The CDR3, as DNA: TGTGCCAGCAGTTATCAGGACAGGGTCCTGGGGGAGCAGTACTTC. This codes for CASSYQDRVLGEQYF.

The chain recombines TRBV5-1 with TRBJ2-5; 8 nucleotides match TRBD1. V lost 1 base to trimming and J lost 5 bases; unmatched junction nucleotides: 7. Germline CDR1 SGHRS, CDR2 YFSETQ. CDR3 length: 15 amino acids. CDR3 residues: CASSLSRPGGETQYF. Written as DNA, the CDR3 is TGCGCCAGCAGCTTGTCCAGGCCAGGGGGCGAGACCCAGTACTTC.

The rearrangement joins TRBV23-1 to TRBJ1-1, with D possibly matching TRBD1 (5 bases). TRBV23-1 is placed among ORFs of uncertain function. This CDR3 contains 16 residues. The ends were cut back, 0 bases at V and 6 bases at J, with 17 bases in the middle. This CDR3 is CASSQSGDRGKPEAFF. The CDR3 DNA reads as TGCGCCAGCAGTCAATCGGGGGACCGGGGGAAGCCTGAAGCTTTCTTT.

The chain is built from TRBV18 and TRBJ1-2, with TRBD1 identical over 9 bases. Trimming cost V 2 bases and J 2 bases; bases outside gene matches: 3. CDR3 size: 15 residues. The V gene's germline CDR1 is KGHSH and CDR2 LQKENI. CDR3 in amino acids: CASSPSTGGNYGYTF. The CDR3 nucleotides are TGTGCCAGCTCACCATCGACAGGGGGGAACTATGGCTACACCTTC. The variable domain in full, completed from reference TRBV18 and TRBJ1-2, reads NAGVMQNPRHLVRRRGQEARLRCSPMKGHSHVYWYRQLPEEGLKFMVYLQKENIIDESGMPKERFSAEFPKEGPSILRIQQVVRGDSAAYFCASSPSTGGNYGYTFGSGTRLTVV.

The chain joins TRBV9 to TRBJ2-3; a possible D gene is TRBD2 (5 bases). Trimming stripped 3 bases from V and 0 bases from J, with 8 bases between. The CDR3 consists of 14 residues. Germline assignment: CDR1 SGDLS and CDR2 YYNGEE. The CDR3: CASSARTSTDTQYF. Written as DNA, the CDR3 is TGTGCCAGCAGCGCCCGGACTAGCACAGATACGCAGTATTTT.

The rearrangement uses TRBV5-1 and TRBJ1-4; D gene uncertain. V lost 5 bases, J lost 1 base, and 6 bases lay in between. Germline assignment: CDR1 SGHRS and CDR2 YFSETQ. The CDR3 spans 13 residues. The CDR3 loop is CASRVGTNEKLFF. DNA for the CDR3: TGCGCCAGCAGGGTGGGAACTAATGAAAAACTGTTTTTT.

V gene TRBV28 combines with J gene TRBJ2-7; 7 nucleotides line up with TRBD1. Trimming at V came to 4 bases and at J to 10 bases, leaving 7 bases not matched to a gene. The CDR3 runs 12 residues. The germline V gene has CDR1 MDHEN and CDR2 SYDVKM. CDR3: CASSSPGTAQYF. The CDR3 region has the DNA TGTGCCAGCAGTTCCCCTGGGACAGCACAGTACTTC. Full variable domain (remainder filled in from reference TRBV28 and TRBJ2-7): DVKVTQSSRYLVKRTGEKVFLECVQDMDHENMFWYRQDPGLGLRLIYFSYDVKMKEKGDIPEGYSVSREKKERFSLILESASTNQTSMYLCASSSPGTAQYFGPGTRLTVT.

The rearrangement uses TRBV28 and TRBJ1-1; perhaps TRBD1 as D (5 bases). Germline V CDR1 and CDR2: MDHEN, SYDVKM. V lost 5 bases to trimming and J lost 0 bases, with 10 bases between them. This CDR3 region has 14 residues. CDR3 coding DNA: TGTGCCAGCAGTAACAGGTACTTGAACACTGAAGCTTTCTTT. Encoded protein: CASSNRYLNTEAFF.

The rearrangement links TRBV7-3 to TRBJ2-2; no firm D call. CDR3 length equals 13 residues. With 3 bases removed from V and 4 bases from J, the gap between germline ends came to 6 bases. From germline, CDR1 is SGHTA and CDR2 FQGTGA. As DNA, the CDR3 is TGTGCCAGCAGCTTGATACCCACCGGGGAGCTGTTTTTT. Protein product: CASSLIPTGELFF.